This T cell receptor beta chain emerged from a study of identical twins. Study-level findings and limits: Models underestimated out-of-frame TCR alpha sharing in monozygotic twins.

Donors were all healthy Caucasians. This clonotype was seen a few times. Its antigen is still unknown. Template switching added a universal primer binding site, and final cDNA carried unique molecular identifiers. TCRdb fed the 5' RACE reads into MiXCR, producing one record per CDR3 protein. The sample lists 310,000 or so distinct CDR3 sequences; 8.5% to 9.5% were seen once. V was clipped by 1 base and J by 2 bases; unmatched bases: 5. There are 15 residues in the CDR3. Per the germline V gene, CDR1 is SNHLY and CDR2 is FYNNEI. This sample was shared with a second study, whose subject was yellow fever vaccine responses in identical twins.

The clonotype comes from a woman aged 18-35 years in good health. The V and J genes are TRBV2 and TRBJ2-7; TRBD1 agrees at 7 bases. Sequencing was performed on CD8+ T cells sorted from blood. CDR3 in amino acids: CASSEDPGQTYEQYF. The CDR3 DNA reads as TGTGCCAGCAGTGAAGACCCGGGACAGACCTACGAGCAGTACTTC.